The sequence of this T cell receptor beta chain was determined in a study of early T cells in non-severe SARS-CoV-2 infection. Study-wide context: From unsorted whole blood, bulk RNA was sequenced, and the chains remained unpaired. Points from the study as a whole: Sequences matched to VDJdb favored anti-spike CD8 responses, while private and CD4 specificities were missed.

The length of the CDR3 is 14 residues. Trimming removed 5 bases at V and 4 bases at J, with 11 bases between. Germline V lookup: CDR1 MNHNY, CDR2 SVGAGI (reference sequence). Note on this clonotype: What it binds is unknown.

Each single cDNA molecule received a unique molecular identifier. Via MiXCR, TCRdb re-called the 5' RACE reads, giving one row per CDR3 protein. The table has 70,000 to 75,000 distinct CDR3 sequences, 12% seen once. Sequenced input: whole blood. The chain employs TRBV6-6 and TRBJ2-2, with D unresolved. The receptor's source is an adult who was a healthcare worker with PCR-confirmed SARS-CoV-2 infection or an uninfected control (not recorded which). The DNA of the CDR3 is TGTGCCAGCAGTAGGACCTCTACCACCGGGGAGCTGTTTTTT. Its protein is CASSRTSTTGELFF.